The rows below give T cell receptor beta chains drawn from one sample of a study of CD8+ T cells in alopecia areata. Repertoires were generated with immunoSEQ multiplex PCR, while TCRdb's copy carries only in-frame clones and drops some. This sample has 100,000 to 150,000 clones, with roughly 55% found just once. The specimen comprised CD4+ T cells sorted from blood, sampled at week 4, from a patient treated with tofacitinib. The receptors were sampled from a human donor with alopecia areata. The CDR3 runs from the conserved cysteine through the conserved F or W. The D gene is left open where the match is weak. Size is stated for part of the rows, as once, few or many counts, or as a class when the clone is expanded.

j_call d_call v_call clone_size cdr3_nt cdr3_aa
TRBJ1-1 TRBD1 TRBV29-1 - TGCAGCGCCAGGGACAGGGTGAACACTGAAGCTTTCTTT CSARDRVNTEAFF
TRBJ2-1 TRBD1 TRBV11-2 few TGTGCCAGCAGCTTTACCGGGACAGGGGAGGGTGAGCAGTTCTTC CASSFTGTGEGEQFF
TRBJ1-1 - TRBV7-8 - TGTGCCAGCAGCAGAGGAGGTGGCACTGAAGCTTTCTTT CASSRGGGTEAFF
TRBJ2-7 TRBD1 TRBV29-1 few TGCAGCGTCGGACAGGCGATCTCCTACGAGCAGTACTTC CSVGQAISYEQYF
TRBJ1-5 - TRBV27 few TGTGCCAAAGAAGGGACTCCCCATAATCAGCCCCAGCATTTT CAKEGTPHNQPQHF
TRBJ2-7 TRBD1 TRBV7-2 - TGTGCCAGCAGCTGGCAGGGGGAAGGCTACGAGCAGTACTTC CASSWQGEGYEQYF
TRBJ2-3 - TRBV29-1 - TGCAGCGTTGTAGCGGGCACAGATACGCAGTATTTT CSVVAGTDTQYF
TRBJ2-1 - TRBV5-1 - TGCGCCAGCAGCTTGGATGTTTCGGGGAACAATGAGCAGTTCTTC CASSLDVSGNNEQFF
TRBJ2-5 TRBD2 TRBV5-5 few TGTGCCAGCAGCCCCACCCCGGGACTAATACAAGAGACCCAGTACTTC CASSPTPGLIQETQYF
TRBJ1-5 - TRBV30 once TGTGCCTGGAGCCCCCAGGGGAATCAGCCCCAGCATTTT CAWSPQGNQPQHF
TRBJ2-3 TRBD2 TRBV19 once TGTGCCAGTAGTACTGGTTGGGCTAGCGGGAGTATGGATACGCAGTATTTT CASSTGWASGSMDTQYF
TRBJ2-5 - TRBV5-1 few TGCGCCAGCAGCCCAACGACAGTCCAAGAGACCCAGTACTTC CASSPTTVQETQYF
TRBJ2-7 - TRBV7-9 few TGTGCCAGCAGCTTCTACAGAGAGTCCTACGAGCAGTACTTC CASSFYRESYEQYF
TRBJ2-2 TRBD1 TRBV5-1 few TGCGCCAGCAGCTTCGGGACAGGGGGCGCTGACGGGGAGCTGTTTTTT CASSFGTGGADGELFF
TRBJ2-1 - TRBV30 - TGTGCCTGGAAGGGTCTAGCGCACAATGAGCAGTTCTTC CAWKGLAHNEQFF
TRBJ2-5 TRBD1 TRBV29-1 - TGCAGCGTTTCTGCCGGGACAGGGGGCTCGGAGACCCAGTACTTC CSVSAGTGGSETQYF
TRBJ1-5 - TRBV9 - TGTGCCAGCAGCGTGAGGGGGGCTCCTGGCAATCAGCCCCAGCATTTT CASSVRGAPGNQPQHF
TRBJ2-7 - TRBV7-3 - TGTGCCAGCAGCTTAGATTCTGCTAGCGAGCAGTACTTC CASSLDSASEQYF
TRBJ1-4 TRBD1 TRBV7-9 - TGTGCCAGCAGCTCGGACAGGGAGTCTAATGAAAAACTGTTTTTT CASSSDRESNEKLFF
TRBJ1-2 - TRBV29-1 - TGCAGCGTGGGGATCAGGGATAACTATGGCTACACCTTC CSVGIRDNYGYTF